This T cell receptor beta chain was recorded in a study of blood T cell repertoires in COVID-19. TCRdb keeps only in-frame clones here, not all; method: immunoSEQ multiplex PCR. Here the sample spans 160,000 or so clones, 80% to 90% being singletons. The CDR3 extends over 16 amino acids. Between the trimmed V and J ends, which lost 1 base and 0 bases, there was a span of 10 bases. In germline, CDR1 is SGHVS, CDR2 FNYEAQ. This chain joins TRBV7-6 and TRBJ2-1; D unresolved. Sequencing used peripheral blood. The clonotype was recovered from a man aged 60 to 75 with acute or convalescent COVID-19. In DNA, the CDR3 is TGTGCCAGCAGCTTAGAAGCAGGAAACTCCTACAATGAGCAGTTCTTC. It specifies CASSLEAGNSYNEQFF. The variable domain in full, completed from reference TRBV7-6 and TRBJ2-1, reads GAGVSQSPRYKVTKRGQDVALRCDPISGHVSLYWYRQALGQGPEFLTYFNYEAQQDKSGLPNDRFSAERPEGSISTLTIQRTEQRDSAMYRCASSLEAGNSYNEQFFGPGTRLTVL.